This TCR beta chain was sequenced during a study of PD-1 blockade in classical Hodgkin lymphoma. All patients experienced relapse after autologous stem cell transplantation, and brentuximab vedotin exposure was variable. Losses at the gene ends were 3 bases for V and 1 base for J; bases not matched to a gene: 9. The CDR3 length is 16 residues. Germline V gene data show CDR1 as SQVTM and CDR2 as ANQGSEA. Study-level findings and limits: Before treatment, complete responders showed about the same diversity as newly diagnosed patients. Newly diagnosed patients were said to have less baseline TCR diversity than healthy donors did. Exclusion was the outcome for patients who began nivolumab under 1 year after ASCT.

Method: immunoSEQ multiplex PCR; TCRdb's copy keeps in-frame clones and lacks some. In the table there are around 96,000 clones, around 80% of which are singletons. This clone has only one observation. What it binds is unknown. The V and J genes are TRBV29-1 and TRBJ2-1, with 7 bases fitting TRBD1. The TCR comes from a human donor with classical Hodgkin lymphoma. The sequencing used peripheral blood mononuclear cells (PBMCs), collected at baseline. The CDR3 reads CSVDTVAGGSYNEQFF. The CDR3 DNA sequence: TGCAGCGTTGATACGGTGGCAGGGGGATCCTACAATGAGCAGTTCTTC.